This T cell receptor (beta chain) stems from a study of vaccination and CD4 T cells after COVID-19. Germline-derived CDR1 and CDR2 are ENHRY and SYGVKD. CDR3 length: 19 residues. V lost 6 bases, J lost 12 bases, and 27 bases stayed unmatched. TCRdb redid the calling of the PCR reads with MiXCR, one entry per CDR3 protein. The table lists about 20,000 distinct CDR3 sequences, less than 70% of them singletons. This chain uses TRBV10-3 with TRBJ1-3; TRBD1 agrees at 9 bases. The receptor's source is a human donor who had recovered from COVID-19. Material: CD4+ T cells from blood, obtained after SARS-CoV-2 vaccination. The CDR3 sequence: CAIRGRQGQGGLASESIYF. CDR3 sequence (DNA): TGTGCCATCAGAGGACGACAGGGACAGGGAGGTTTGGCCTCTGAGAGCATATATTTT.